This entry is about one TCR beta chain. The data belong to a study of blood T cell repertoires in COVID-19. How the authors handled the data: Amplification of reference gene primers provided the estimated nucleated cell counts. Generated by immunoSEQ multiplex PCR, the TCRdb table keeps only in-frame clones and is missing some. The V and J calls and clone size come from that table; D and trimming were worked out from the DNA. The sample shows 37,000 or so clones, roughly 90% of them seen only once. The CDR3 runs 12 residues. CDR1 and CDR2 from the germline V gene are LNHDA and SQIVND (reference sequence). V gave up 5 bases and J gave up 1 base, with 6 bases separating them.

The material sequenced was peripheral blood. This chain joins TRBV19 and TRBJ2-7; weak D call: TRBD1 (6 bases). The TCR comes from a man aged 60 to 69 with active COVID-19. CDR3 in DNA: TGTGCCAGTAGTGACAGGTCCTACGAGCAGTACTTC. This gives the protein CASSDRSYEQYF.